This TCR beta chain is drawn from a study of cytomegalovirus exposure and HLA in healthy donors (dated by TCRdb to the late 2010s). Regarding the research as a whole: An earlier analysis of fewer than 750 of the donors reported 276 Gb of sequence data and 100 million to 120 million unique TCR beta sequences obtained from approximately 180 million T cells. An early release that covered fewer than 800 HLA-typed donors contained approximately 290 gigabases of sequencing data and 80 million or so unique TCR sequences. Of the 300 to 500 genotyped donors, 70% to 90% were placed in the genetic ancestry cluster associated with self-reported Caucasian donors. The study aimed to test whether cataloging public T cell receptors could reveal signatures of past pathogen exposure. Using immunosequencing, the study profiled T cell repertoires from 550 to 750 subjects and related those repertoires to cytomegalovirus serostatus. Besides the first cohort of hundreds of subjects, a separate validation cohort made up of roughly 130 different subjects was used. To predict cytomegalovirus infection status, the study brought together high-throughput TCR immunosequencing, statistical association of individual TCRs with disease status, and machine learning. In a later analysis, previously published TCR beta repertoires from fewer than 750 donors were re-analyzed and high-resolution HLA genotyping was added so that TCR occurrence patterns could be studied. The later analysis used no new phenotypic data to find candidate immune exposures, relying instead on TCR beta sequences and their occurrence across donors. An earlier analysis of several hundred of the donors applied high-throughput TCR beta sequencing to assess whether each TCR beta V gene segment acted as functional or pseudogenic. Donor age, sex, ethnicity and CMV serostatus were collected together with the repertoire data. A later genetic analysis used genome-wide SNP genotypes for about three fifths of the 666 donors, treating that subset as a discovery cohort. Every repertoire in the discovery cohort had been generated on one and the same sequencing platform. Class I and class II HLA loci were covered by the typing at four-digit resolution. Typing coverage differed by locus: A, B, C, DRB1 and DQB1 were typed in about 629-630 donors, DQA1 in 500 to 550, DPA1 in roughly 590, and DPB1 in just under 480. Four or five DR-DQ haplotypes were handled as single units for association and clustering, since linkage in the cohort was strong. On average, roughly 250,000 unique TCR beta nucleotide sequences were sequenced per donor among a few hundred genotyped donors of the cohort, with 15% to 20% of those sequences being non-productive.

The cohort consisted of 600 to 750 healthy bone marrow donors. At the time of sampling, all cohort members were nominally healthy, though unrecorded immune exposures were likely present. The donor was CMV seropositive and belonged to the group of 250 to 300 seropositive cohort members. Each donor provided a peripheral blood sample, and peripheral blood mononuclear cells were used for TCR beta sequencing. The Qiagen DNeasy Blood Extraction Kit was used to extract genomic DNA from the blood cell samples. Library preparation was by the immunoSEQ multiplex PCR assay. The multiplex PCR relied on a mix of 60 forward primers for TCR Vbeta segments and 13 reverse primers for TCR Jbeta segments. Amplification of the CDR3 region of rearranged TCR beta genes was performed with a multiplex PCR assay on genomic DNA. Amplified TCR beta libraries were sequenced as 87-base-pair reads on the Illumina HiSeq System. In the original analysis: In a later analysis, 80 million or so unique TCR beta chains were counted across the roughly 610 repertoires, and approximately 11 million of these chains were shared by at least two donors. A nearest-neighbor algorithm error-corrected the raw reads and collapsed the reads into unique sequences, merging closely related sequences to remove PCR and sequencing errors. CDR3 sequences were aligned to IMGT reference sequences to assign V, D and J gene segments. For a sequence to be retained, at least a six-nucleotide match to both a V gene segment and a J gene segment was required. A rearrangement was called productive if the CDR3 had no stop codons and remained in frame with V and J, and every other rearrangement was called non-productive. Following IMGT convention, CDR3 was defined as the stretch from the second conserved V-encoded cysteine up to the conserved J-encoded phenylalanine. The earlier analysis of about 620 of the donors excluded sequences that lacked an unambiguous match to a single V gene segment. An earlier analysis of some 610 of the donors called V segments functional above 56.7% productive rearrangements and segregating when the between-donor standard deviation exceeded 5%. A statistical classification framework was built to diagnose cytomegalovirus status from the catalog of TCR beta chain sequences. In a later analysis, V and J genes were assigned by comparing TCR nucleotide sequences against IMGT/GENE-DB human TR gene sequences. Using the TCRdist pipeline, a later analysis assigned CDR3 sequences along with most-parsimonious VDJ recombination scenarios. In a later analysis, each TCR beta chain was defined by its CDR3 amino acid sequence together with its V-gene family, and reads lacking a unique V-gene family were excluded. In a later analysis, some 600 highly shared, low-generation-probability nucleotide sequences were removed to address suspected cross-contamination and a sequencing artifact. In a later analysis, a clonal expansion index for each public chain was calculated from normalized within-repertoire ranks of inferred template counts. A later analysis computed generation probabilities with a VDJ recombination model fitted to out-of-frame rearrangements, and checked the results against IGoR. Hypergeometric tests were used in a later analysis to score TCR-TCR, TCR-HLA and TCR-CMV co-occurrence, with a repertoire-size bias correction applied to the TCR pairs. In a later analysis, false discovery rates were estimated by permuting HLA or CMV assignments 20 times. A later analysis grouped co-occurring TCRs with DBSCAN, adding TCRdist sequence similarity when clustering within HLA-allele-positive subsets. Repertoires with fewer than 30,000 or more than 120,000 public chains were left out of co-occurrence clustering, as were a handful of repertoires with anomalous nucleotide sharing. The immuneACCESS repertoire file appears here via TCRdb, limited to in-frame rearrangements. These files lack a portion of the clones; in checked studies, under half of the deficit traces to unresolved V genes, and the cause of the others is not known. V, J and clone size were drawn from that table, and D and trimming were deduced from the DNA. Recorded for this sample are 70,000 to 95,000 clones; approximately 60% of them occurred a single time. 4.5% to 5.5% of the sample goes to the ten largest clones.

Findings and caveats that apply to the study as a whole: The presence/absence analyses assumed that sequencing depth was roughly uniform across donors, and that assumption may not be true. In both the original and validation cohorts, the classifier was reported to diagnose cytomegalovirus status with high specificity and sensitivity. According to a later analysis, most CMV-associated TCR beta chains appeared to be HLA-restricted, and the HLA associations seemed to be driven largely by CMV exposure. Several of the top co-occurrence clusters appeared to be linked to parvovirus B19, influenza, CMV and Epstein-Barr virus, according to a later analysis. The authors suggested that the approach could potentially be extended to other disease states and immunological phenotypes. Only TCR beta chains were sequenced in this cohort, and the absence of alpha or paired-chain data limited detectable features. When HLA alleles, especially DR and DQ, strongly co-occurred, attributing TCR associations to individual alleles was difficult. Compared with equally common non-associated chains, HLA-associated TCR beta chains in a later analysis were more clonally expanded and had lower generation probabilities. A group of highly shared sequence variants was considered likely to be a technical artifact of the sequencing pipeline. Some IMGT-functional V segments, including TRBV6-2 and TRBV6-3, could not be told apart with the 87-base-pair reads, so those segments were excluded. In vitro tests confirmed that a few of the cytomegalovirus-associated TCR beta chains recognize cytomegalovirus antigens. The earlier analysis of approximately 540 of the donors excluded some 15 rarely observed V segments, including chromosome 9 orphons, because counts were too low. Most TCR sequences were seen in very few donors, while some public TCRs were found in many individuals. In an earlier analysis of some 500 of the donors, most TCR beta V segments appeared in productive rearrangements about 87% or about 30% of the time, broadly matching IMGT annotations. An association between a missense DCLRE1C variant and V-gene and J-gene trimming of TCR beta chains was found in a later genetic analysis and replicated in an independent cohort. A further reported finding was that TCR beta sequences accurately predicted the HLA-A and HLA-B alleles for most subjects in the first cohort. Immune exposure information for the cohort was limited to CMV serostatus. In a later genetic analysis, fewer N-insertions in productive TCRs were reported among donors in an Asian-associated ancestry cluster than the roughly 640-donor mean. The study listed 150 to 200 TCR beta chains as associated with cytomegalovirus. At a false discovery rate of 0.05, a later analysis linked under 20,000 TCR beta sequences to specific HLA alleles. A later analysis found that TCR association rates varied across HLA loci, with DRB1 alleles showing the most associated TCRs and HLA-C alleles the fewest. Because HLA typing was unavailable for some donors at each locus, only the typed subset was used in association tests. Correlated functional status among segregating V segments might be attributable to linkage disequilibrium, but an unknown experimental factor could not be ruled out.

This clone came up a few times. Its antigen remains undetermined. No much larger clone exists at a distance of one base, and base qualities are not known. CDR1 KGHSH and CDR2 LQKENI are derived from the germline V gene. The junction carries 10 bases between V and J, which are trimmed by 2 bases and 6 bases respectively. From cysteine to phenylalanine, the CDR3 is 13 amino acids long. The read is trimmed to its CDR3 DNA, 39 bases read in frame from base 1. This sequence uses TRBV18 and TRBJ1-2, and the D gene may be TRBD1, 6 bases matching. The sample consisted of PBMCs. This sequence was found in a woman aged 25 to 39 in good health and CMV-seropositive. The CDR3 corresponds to CASSPRAGDGYTF. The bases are TGTGCCAGCTCACCAAGGGCAGGGGATGGCTACACCTTC. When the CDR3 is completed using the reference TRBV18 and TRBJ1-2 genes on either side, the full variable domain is NAGVMQNPRHLVRRRGQEARLRCSPMKGHSHVYWYRQLPEEGLKFMVYLQKENIIDESGMPKERFSAEFPKEGPSILRIQQVVRGDSAAYFCASSPRAGDGYTFGSGTRLTVV.